Following are 15 T cell receptor beta chains from one sample sequenced in a study of blood T cells in healthy people across ages. Primers used in a second PCR of roughly 7 to 12 cycles were a sample-barcoded 5' primer and a J-beta primer mix. MiXCR, applied by TCRdb to the 5' RACE reads, yields one record per CDR3 protein. The repertoire holds 750,000 or so distinct CDR3 sequences, 25% seen once, with just under 9.5% in the top ten. The sample also formed part of further work on T cells of mothers and their children.

The source material was blood. The receptors come from a boy younger than 18 in good health.

The J gene is TRBJ1-2, the V gene TRBV28; D is perhaps TRBD1 (5 bases). Trimming cost V 8 bases and J 8 bases, with 15 bases left between them. Germline V gene sequence: CDR1 MDHEN, CDR2 SYDVKM. This CDR3 comprises 12 residues. CDR3 sequence (DNA): TGTGCCAGCGGTGCCAGGGTCGGGGGCTACACCTTC. It translates to CASGARVGGYTF.

This clonotype has a handful of counts. The V and J genes are TRBV7-9 and TRBJ2-7; D ambiguous. Per the germline V gene, CDR1 is SEHNR and CDR2 is FQNEAQ (reference sequence). The CDR3 length is 12 residues. Trimming took 4 bases from V and 7 from J, leaving 11 bases between them. The CDR3 loop is CASSSDGVEQYF. The CDR3 DNA reads TGTGCCAGCAGCTCTGACGGTGTGGAGCAGTACTTC.

This clonotype was seen a handful of times. The chain joins TRBV11-3 to TRBJ2-4; D possibly corresponds to TRBD1 (5 bases). The V end was cut by 2 bases, the J end by 5 bases, with 7 bases between. Germline V gives CDR1 SGHNT, CDR2 YENEEA. The CDR3 totals 13 residues. This chain's CDR3 is CASSLRGENIQYF. In DNA, the CDR3 is TGTGCCAGCAGCTTAAGGGGCGAAAACATTCAGTACTTC.

In this sample, this clonotype turned up a few times. The rearrangement links TRBV20-1 to TRBJ2-7; no clear D. Per the germline V gene, CDR1 is DFQATT and CDR2 is SNEGSKA (reference sequence). Trimming pared 1 base from V and 3 bases from J, leaving 7 bases between. This CDR3 spans 12 amino acids. The CDR3 here is CSARADFYEQYF. CDR3 bases: TGCAGTGCTAGAGCGGATTTCTACGAGCAGTACTTC.

The chain has TRBV2 and TRBJ2-3; 7 nucleotides align to TRBD2. V was clipped by 7 bases and J by 0 bases; unmatched bases: 4. The CDR3 has 14 residues. Per the germline V gene, CDR1 is SNHLY and CDR2 is FYNNEI. The CDR3 sequence is CASKLAESTDTQYF. CDR3 bases: TGTGCCAGCAAGCTAGCGGAAAGCACAGATACGCAGTATTTT.

Only a few counts were recorded for this clonotype. The V and J genes are TRBV29-1 and TRBJ2-5; 9 bases align to TRBD2. The CDR3 contains 13 residues. The junction had 3 bases not matched to a gene; V was cut back by 1 base and J by 6 bases. Germline V CDR1 and CDR2: SQVTM, ANQGSEA. Written as DNA, the CDR3 is TGCAGCGTTGAAGTTAGCGGGGGAAAGACCCAGTACTTC. It encodes CSVEVSGGKTQYF.

This clonotype was seen a handful of times. The chain recombines TRBV12-3 or TRBV12-4 with TRBJ1-2, with 9 bases aligning to TRBD1. The junction had 4 bases not matched to a gene; V was cut back by 4 bases and J by 4 bases. The CDR3 totals 14 residues. CDR3 bases: TGTGCCAGCAGTTCGGGACAGGGTTCCTATGGCTACACCTTC. Translation gives CASSSGQGSYGYTF.

A few counts support this clonotype. This chain uses TRBV27 with TRBJ1-2; 7 nucleotides agree with TRBD1. With 5 bases clipped from V and 6 bases from J, the junction kept 9 bases outside the gene matches. This CDR3 spans 14 amino acids. The germline V gene has CDR1 MNHEY and CDR2 SMNVEV (reference sequence). CDR3 in amino acids: CASSPYSDRDGYTF. DNA of the CDR3: TGTGCCAGCAGTCCCTACTCCGACAGGGATGGCTACACCTTC.

Of note for this clonotype: The junction does not match germline at one end; this may be a read error. The chain employs TRBV10-3 and TRBJ2-6; 9 positions match TRBD1. Germline loops: CDR1 ENHRY, CDR2 SYGVKD. CDR3 length equals 14 residues. CDR3 nucleotide sequence: TGTGCCATCAGCGAAAGACAGGGGGACAACGTCCTGACTTTC. Protein sequence: CAISERQGDNVLTF.

Only a few counts were recorded for this clonotype. The gene calls are TRBV9 and TRBJ2-5; tentatively, D is TRBD2 (6 bases). V lost 2 bases to trimming and J lost 4 bases, with 18 bases between them. The germline gives CDR1 SGDLS, CDR2 YYNGEE. This CDR3 contains 16 residues. The CDR3 here is CASSVALGGLGETQYF. The CDR3 DNA reads as TGTGCCAGCAGCGTCGCTCTAGGAGGGTTAGGAGAGACCCAGTACTTC. The full variable domain, its missing parts supplied by reference TRBV9 and TRBJ2-5, is DSGVTQTPKHLITATGQRVTLRCSPRSGDLSVYWYQQSLDQGLQFLIQYYNGEERAKGNILERFSAQQFPDLHSELNLSSLELGDSALYFCASSVALGGLGETQYFGPGTRLLVL.

This sequence joins TRBV27 and TRBJ2-3; maybe TRBD2 (6 bases). The germline V gene encodes CDR1 MNHEY and CDR2 SMNVEV (reference sequence). Trimming pared 4 bases from V and 2 bases from J, leaving 10 bases between. This CDR3 has 14 amino acids. The CDR3 loop reads CASSWGDPTDTQYF. Written as DNA, the CDR3 is TGTGCCAGCAGTTGGGGGGATCCCACAGATACGCAGTATTTT.

This clonotype was seen more than once but under ten times. The V gene is TRBV4-2, the J gene TRBJ2-7, with 7 bases fitting TRBD2. The germline gives CDR1 LGHNA, CDR2 YNFKEQ. CDR3 length: 14 residues. J lost 4 bases, V lost 4 bases, and 7 bases had no gene match. The CDR3 sequence: CASSPGLGKYEQYF. DNA for the CDR3: TGTGCCAGCAGCCCAGGACTAGGGAAGTACGAGCAGTACTTC.

This clonotype has a handful of counts. The V and J genes are TRBV29-1 and TRBJ1-4; D is perhaps TRBD1 (5 bases). The CDR3 has 14 residues. The germline gives CDR1 SQVTM, CDR2 ANQGSEA. Trimming removed 7 bases from V and 6 bases from J, with 18 bases in between. The CDR3, as DNA: TGCAGCGCAATCTACGGGCGAGGGGATGAAAAACTGTTTTTT. Its translation is CSAIYGRGDEKLFF.

This chain links TRBV10-3 with TRBJ1-4; D not certain. CDR1 and CDR2 (germline): ENHRY, SYGVKD. The CDR3 spans 13 residues. The V gene lost 8 bases and the J gene lost 4 bases, with 11 bases spanning the gap. The CDR3 nucleotides are TGTGCCATCCGATCCGGCCTTAATGAAAAACTGTTTTTT. Translation gives CAIRSGLNEKLFF.

This clonotype has just a few counts. This CDR3 is CASSIAVISNQPQHF. DNA for the CDR3: TGTGCCAGTAGTATAGCGGTAATCAGTAATCAGCCCCAGCATTTT. The genes are TRBV19 and TRBJ1-5; D unresolved. This CDR3 is built from 15 residues. V shed 1 base and J shed 4 bases, with 11 bases lying between them. Germline CDR1 and CDR2: LNHDA and SQIVND (reference sequence).